The 5 T cell receptor beta chains in this list originate from one sample, sequenced in a study of cytomegalovirus exposure and HLA in healthy donors. PCR was performed using 60 Vbeta and 13 Jbeta primers. The table came from immunoSEQ multiplex PCR; TCRdb's copy has only in-frame clones and leaves some out. The sample lists around 67,000 clones, less than 70% occurring once. Material: PBMCs. Every receptor here comes from a woman between 50 and 59 years old in good health and CMV-seronegative.

The chain recombines TRBV27 with TRBJ1-1; D not certain. The CDR3 consists of 16 residues. Germline loops: CDR1 MNHEY, CDR2 SMNVEV (reference sequence). Trimming left V 4 bases short and J 0 bases short, with 15 bases between. For the CDR3, the DNA is TGTGCCAGCAGTTCAAGCGGCACAGTGATGAACACTGAAGCTTTCTTT. It specifies CASSSSGTVMNTEAFF.

The V and J genes are TRBV7-2 and TRBJ1-1; tentatively, D is TRBD1 (5 bases). Germline assignment: CDR1 SGHTA and CDR2 FQGNSA. Trimming removed 5 bases from V and 3 bases from J, with 10 bases in between. The CDR3 is 13 amino acids. Here the CDR3 DNA reads TGTGCCAGCAGCCGCGAACAGGACACTGAAGCTTTCTTT. Its protein product is CASSREQDTEAFF. The full variable domain, in which reference TRBV7-2 and TRBJ1-1 provide the parts outside the CDR3, is GAGVSQSPSNKVTEKGKDVELRCDPISGHTALYWYRQSLGQGLEFLIYFQGNSAPDKSGLPSDRFSAERTGGSVSTLTIQRTQQEDSAVYLCASSREQDTEAFFGQGTRLTVV.

The rearrangement joins TRBV6-5 to TRBJ1-2; 7 bases are shared with TRBD1. V lost 7 bases and J lost 3; bases outside the gene matches: 11. Germline V gives CDR1 MNHEY, CDR2 SVGAGI. The CDR3 extends over 15 amino acids. The CDR3 loop is CASTPGTEVYYGYTF. CDR3 nucleotide sequence: TGTGCCAGCACCCCCGGGACAGAGGTTTACTATGGCTACACCTTC.

The count of this clone is one. This sequence joins TRBV7-2 and TRBJ2-7; tentative D call: TRBD2 (6 bases). Germline-derived CDR1 and CDR2 are SGHTA and FQGNSA. The CDR3 covers 15 residues. The V and J ends lost 5 bases and 4 bases respectively, with 18 bases between them. In DNA, the CDR3 is TGTGCCAGCAGCCTACTGGGGGGAGGAGTGTACGAGCAGTACTTC. This codes for CASSLLGGGVYEQYF. Supplemented by reference TRBV7-2 and TRBJ2-7, the full variable domain reads GAGVSQSPSNKVTEKGKDVELRCDPISGHTALYWYRQSLGQGLEFLIYFQGNSAPDKSGLPSDRFSAERTGGSVSTLTIQRTQQEDSAVYLCASSLLGGGVYEQYFGPGTRLTVT.

This chain connects TRBV14 to TRBJ2-3, with a possible D match to TRBD1 (6 bases). The length of the CDR3 is 12 residues. Trimming shortened V by 4 bases and J by 6 bases, and 8 bases separated the two germline ends. Looked up from germline, CDR1 is SGHDN and CDR2 is FVKESK. The CDR3 DNA reads as TGTGCCAGCAGCCGTGACAGGGATACGCAGTATTTT. As protein: CASSRDRDTQYF. Full variable domain (outside the CDR3, taken from reference TRBV14 and TRBJ2-3): EAGVTQFPSHSVIEKGQTVTLRCDPISGHDNLYWYRRVMGKEIKFLLHFVKESKQDESGMPNNRFLAERTGGTYSTLKVQPAELEDSGVYFCASSRDRDTQYFGPGTRLTVL.